What follows is one T cell receptor beta chain and its context. The method was immunoSEQ multiplex PCR; TCRdb's version includes in-frame clones alone and lacks a portion of them. Found here are 250,000 to 400,000 clones, roughly 86% of them singletons; the top ten hold around 0.88%. Germline V gene sequence: CDR1 SNHLY, CDR2 FYNNEI. Trimming cost V 7 bases and J 1 base; bases outside gene matches: 5. The CDR3 loop spans 14 amino acids. This record belongs to a study of cytomegalovirus exposure and HLA in healthy donors. The sequence derives from a man aged 30-40 years in good health and CMV-seronegative. Sequenced input: PBMCs. The chain uses TRBV2 and TRBJ2-3, with TRBD1 matching over 7 bases. The CDR3 protein is CASNRGAGTDTQYF. CDR3 sequence (DNA): TGTGCCAGCAACAGGGGCGCCGGCACAGATACGCAGTATTTT.